This TCR beta chain was observed in a study of beta chain features in type 1 diabetes. Study results and limitations: Across all four CD4+ subsets, people with type 1 diabetes showed modestly shorter TCRB CDR3s.

Turning to this clone: Its cognate antigen is unknown.

cDNA synthesis used the whole RNA isolate, giving expressed TCRB sequences. TCRdb's copy holds only in-frame clones and misses some; the assay was immunoSEQ multiplex PCR. The sample includes 600,000 or so clones, more than 12% seen only once; the top ten take 0.035% to 0.045%. V dropped 0 bases and J dropped 7; count of bases not matched to a gene: 4. The length of the CDR3 is 15 residues. Sample: naive CD4+ T cells from blood. The chain uses TRBV23-1 and TRBJ2-1; 9 nucleotides align to TRBD1. Being an ORF, TRBV23-1 has a function that is uncertain. This sequence was found in a man aged 18 to 29 with type 1 diabetes. In nucleotides, the CDR3 is TGCGCCAGCAGTCAATCGGAAGGACAGGGGAATGAGCAGTTCTTC. Translation gives CASSQSEGQGNEQFF.